Listed below are T cell receptor beta chains from one sample, sequenced in a study of T-cell memory formation after mild COVID-19. TCRdb processed the 5' RACE reads anew with MiXCR; each CDR3 protein has one entry. Of roughly 250,000 distinct CDR3 sequences listed, approximately 16% are singletons. Sequenced input: PBMCs or a T cell subset sorted from them (not recorded which). The receptors here all came from a man between 18 and 35 years old who had mild COVID-19 (a few samples of this study predate the infection). Cell type and time point are not known. The CDR3 runs from the conserved cysteine through the conserved F or W. Each record gives: clone size, J gene, V gene, D gene, CDR3 DNA, CDR3 protein. A D gene is named only where the DNA matches it firmly. The size field is filled for only some rows; it gives once, few, many or a size class.

clone size: NA
J gene: TRBJ1-6
V gene: TRBV5-1
D gene: NA
CDR3 DNA: TGCGCCAGAAGCTTGGAGGCACTCAGTAATTCACCCCTCCACTTT
CDR3 protein: CARSLEALSNSPLHF

clone size: few
J gene: TRBJ1-2
V gene: TRBV5-1
D gene: NA
CDR3 DNA: TGCGCCAGCAGCTCTGGACAGACTATTAACTATGGCTACACCTTC
CDR3 protein: CASSSGQTINYGYTF

clone size: few
J gene: TRBJ2-7
V gene: TRBV11-2
D gene: TRBD1
CDR3 DNA: TGTGCCAGCAGCTTAGAACCGGGACAGGGATACGAGCAGTACTTC
CDR3 protein: CASSLEPGQGYEQYF

clone size: NA
J gene: TRBJ1-1
V gene: TRBV20-1
D gene: TRBD1
CDR3 DNA: TGCAGTGCTAACACAGGGGACACTGAAGCTTTCTTT
CDR3 protein: CSANTGDTEAFF

clone size: NA
J gene: TRBJ1-5
V gene: TRBV6-2/TRBV6-3
D gene: NA
CDR3 DNA: TGTGCCAGCAGTCCCATAGCCGGGGAGGGCAATCAGCCCCAGCATTTT
CDR3 protein: CASSPIAGEGNQPQHF

clone size: NA
J gene: TRBJ1-1
V gene: TRBV20-1
D gene: TRBD1
CDR3 DNA: TGCAGTGCTAGAGCAGGGGGGACTAATGAAGCTTTCTTT
CDR3 protein: CSARAGGTNEAFF

clone size: NA
J gene: TRBJ2-2
V gene: TRBV7-2
D gene: NA
CDR3 DNA: TGTGCCAGCAGCTCAGACCCGCCGACCGGGGAGCTGTTTTTT
CDR3 protein: CASSSDPPTGELFF

clone size: few
J gene: TRBJ2-2
V gene: TRBV12-3/TRBV12-4
D gene: NA
CDR3 DNA: TGTGCCAGCAGCTTCAAACCCGGGGAGCTGTTTTTT
CDR3 protein: CASSFKPGELFF

clone size: few
J gene: TRBJ2-2
V gene: TRBV7-2
D gene: NA
CDR3 DNA: TGTGCCAGCAGCTTTTTTGTGGCGGGGTCTCACGGGGAGCTGTTTTTT
CDR3 protein: CASSFFVAGSHGELFF

clone size: few
J gene: TRBJ2-1
V gene: TRBV20-1
D gene: TRBD2
CDR3 DNA: TGCAGTGCTCCGAGGGCGGGGGGCGTCTACAATGAGCAGTTCTTC
CDR3 protein: CSAPRAGGVYNEQFF

clone size: few
J gene: TRBJ1-6
V gene: TRBV7-2
D gene: NA
CDR3 DNA: TGTGCCAGCAGACCTACCGGGAGGCGTGACTCACCCCTCCACTTT
CDR3 protein: CASRPTGRRDSPLHF

clone size: NA
J gene: TRBJ2-7
V gene: TRBV6-5
D gene: NA
CDR3 DNA: TGTGCCAGCAGATCGAATTTCGGCGAGCAGTACTTC
CDR3 protein: CASRSNFGEQYF

clone size: many
J gene: TRBJ2-5
V gene: TRBV7-9
D gene: NA
CDR3 DNA: TGTGCCAGCAGCTTAGAACTGGGACGTCGGGAGACCCAGTACTTC
CDR3 protein: CASSLELGRRETQYF

clone size: many
J gene: TRBJ1-2
V gene: TRBV5-1
D gene: NA
CDR3 DNA: TGCGCCAGCAGCTTGGAAAGGCCGGGTTCAGCTAACTATGGCTACACCTTC
CDR3 protein: CASSLERPGSANYGYTF

clone size: NA
J gene: TRBJ1-2
V gene: TRBV6-4
D gene: NA
CDR3 DNA: TGTGCCAGCAGTGTTTCTGGGGCGCCTCTCTATGGCTACACCTTC
CDR3 protein: CASSVSGAPLYGYTF

clone size: few
J gene: TRBJ2-3
V gene: TRBV7-3
D gene: TRBD1
CDR3 DNA: TGTGCCAGCAGCTCACAGGGGGCGCAAGATACGCAGTATTTT
CDR3 protein: CASSSQGAQDTQYF

clone size: few
J gene: TRBJ2-1
V gene: TRBV12-3/TRBV12-4
D gene: NA
CDR3 DNA: TGTGCCAGCAGTACCCGGTCCCCGGGTGAGCAGTTCTTC
CDR3 protein: CASSTRSPGEQFF

clone size: few
J gene: TRBJ2-1
V gene: TRBV5-1
D gene: NA
CDR3 DNA: TGCGCCAGCAGCTTGGAGGGGGATCAGTTCTTC
CDR3 protein: CASSLEGDQFF

clone size: few
J gene: TRBJ1-5
V gene: TRBV2
D gene: NA
CDR3 DNA: TGTGCCAGCAGTGAAGCGGGGGTTTCGGGCCATCAGCCCCAGCATTTT
CDR3 protein: CASSEAGVSGHQPQHF

clone size: NA
J gene: TRBJ2-7
V gene: TRBV28
D gene: NA
CDR3 DNA: TGTGCCAGCAGTTTGTCTCCAAGTAGAGAGCAGTACTTC
CDR3 protein: CASSLSPSREQYF

clone size: NA
J gene: TRBJ2-4
V gene: TRBV28
D gene: NA
CDR3 DNA: TGTGCCAGCAGTGTCCCCGGGGGACCAAAAAACACTCAGTACTTC
CDR3 protein: CASSVPGGPKNTQYF

clone size: few
J gene: TRBJ2-3
V gene: TRBV24-1
D gene: NA
CDR3 DNA: TGTGCCACCAGTGATTTGATTCAGGCCCCAGATACGCAGTATTTT
CDR3 protein: CATSDLIQAPDTQYF

clone size: NA
J gene: TRBJ1-2
V gene: TRBV5-1
D gene: NA
CDR3 DNA: TGCGCCAGCAGCTCCCGCGGGGTGAGCTATGGCTACACCTTC
CDR3 protein: CASSSRGVSYGYTF

clone size: NA
J gene: TRBJ1-1
V gene: TRBV7-9
D gene: NA
CDR3 DNA: TGTGCCAGCAGCTTGGCCTTTACTGAAGCTTTCTTT
CDR3 protein: CASSLAFTEAFF

clone size: NA
J gene: TRBJ2-1
V gene: TRBV7-6
D gene: NA
CDR3 DNA: TGTGCCAGCAGCTTAAATCCGAGCTCCTACAATGAGCAGTTCTTC
CDR3 protein: CASSLNPSSYNEQFF

clone size: few
J gene: TRBJ2-2
V gene: TRBV5-1
D gene: NA
CDR3 DNA: TGCGCCAGCAGCTTTTTGTTGTCAGGGGCCGGGGAGCTGTTTTTT
CDR3 protein: CASSFLLSGAGELFF

clone size: NA
J gene: TRBJ2-3
V gene: TRBV4-3
D gene: TRBD2
CDR3 DNA: TGCGCCAGCAGCCATCAAACGACTAGCGGAGGCACAGATACGCAGTATTTT
CDR3 protein: CASSHQTTSGGTDTQYF

clone size: NA
J gene: TRBJ2-5
V gene: TRBV10-1
D gene: NA
CDR3 DNA: TGCGCCAGCAGTGTTCGGATCCAAGAGACCCAGTACTTC
CDR3 protein: CASSVRIQETQYF

clone size: few
J gene: TRBJ1-5
V gene: TRBV28
D gene: NA
CDR3 DNA: TGTGCCAGCTCTCATTATCTCCGGGACATCAATCAGCCCCAGCATTTT
CDR3 protein: CASSHYLRDINQPQHF

clone size: few
J gene: TRBJ2-7
V gene: TRBV3-1
D gene: NA
CDR3 DNA: TGTGCCAGCAGCCAAGCCCACGAGCAGTACTTC
CDR3 protein: CASSQAHEQYF

clone size: NA
J gene: TRBJ1-5
V gene: TRBV24-1
D gene: NA
CDR3 DNA: TGTGCCACCAGTGATTCGGGAGGTAGCGGAGGCAATCAGCCCCAGCATTTT
CDR3 protein: CATSDSGGSGGNQPQHF

clone size: few
J gene: TRBJ2-5
V gene: TRBV5-1
D gene: NA
CDR3 DNA: TGCGCCAGCAGCTTGGGCCGGGAAAAACAAGAGACCCAGTACTTC
CDR3 protein: CASSLGREKQETQYF

clone size: NA
J gene: TRBJ1-1
V gene: TRBV18
D gene: NA
CDR3 DNA: TGTGCCAGCTCACCATTGGAAGGCACTGAAGCTTTCTTT
CDR3 protein: CASSPLEGTEAFF

clone size: few
J gene: TRBJ2-5
V gene: TRBV5-5
D gene: TRBD2
CDR3 DNA: TGTGCCAGCAGCTTGTCAGCTTTACGCGGGGGGCGCCAAGAGACCCAGTACTTC
CDR3 protein: CASSLSALRGGRQETQYF

clone size: NA
J gene: TRBJ1-1
V gene: TRBV6-2/TRBV6-3
D gene: TRBD1
CDR3 DNA: TGTGCCAGCAGCACATTCAACCCACGGGACAGGCGAGGCCCTGAAGCTTTCTTT
CDR3 protein: CASSTFNPRDRRGPEAFF

clone size: many
J gene: TRBJ2-5
V gene: TRBV12-3/TRBV12-4
D gene: NA
CDR3 DNA: TGTGCCAGCAGTTTAAAGGCCCTCAGACGTCAAGAGACCCAGTACTTC
CDR3 protein: CASSLKALRRQETQYF

clone size: NA
J gene: TRBJ1-5
V gene: TRBV6-2/TRBV6-3
D gene: TRBD1
CDR3 DNA: TGTGCCAGCAGCTGGGACAGTCCGAATCAGCCCCAGCATTTT
CDR3 protein: CASSWDSPNQPQHF

clone size: NA
J gene: TRBJ1-2
V gene: TRBV7-2
D gene: NA
CDR3 DNA: TGTGCCAGCAGCCACCCGGGGAAGGGGTACTATGGCTACACCTTC
CDR3 protein: CASSHPGKGYYGYTF

clone size: NA
J gene: TRBJ2-1
V gene: TRBV5-1
D gene: NA
CDR3 DNA: TGCGCCAGCAGCTCCCTTCCCGGGATTGAGCAGTTCTTC
CDR3 protein: CASSSLPGIEQFF

clone size: NA
J gene: TRBJ2-2
V gene: TRBV4-2
D gene: TRBD1
CDR3 DNA: TGTGCCAGCAGCCAAGATGGGGCAGGGGGCGCGAACACCGGGGAGCTGTTTTTT
CDR3 protein: CASSQDGAGGANTGELFF

clone size: many
J gene: TRBJ1-1
V gene: TRBV6-2/TRBV6-3
D gene: TRBD1
CDR3 DNA: TGTGCCAGCAGTTACTCGTCTTTCGGACAGGGGAAATTTGAAGCTTTCTTT
CDR3 protein: CASSYSSFGQGKFEAFF

clone size: many
J gene: TRBJ2-3
V gene: TRBV12-3/TRBV12-4
D gene: NA
CDR3 DNA: TGTGCCAGCAGCACCCATACGGGGACCACAGATACGCAGTATTTT
CDR3 protein: CASSTHTGTTDTQYF

clone size: NA
J gene: TRBJ1-5
V gene: TRBV12-3/TRBV12-4
D gene: NA
CDR3 DNA: TGTGCCAGCAGCCTTAGGGGAAAACAGCCCCAGCATTTT
CDR3 protein: CASSLRGKQPQHF

clone size: NA
J gene: TRBJ1-6
V gene: TRBV18
D gene: NA
CDR3 DNA: TGTGCCAGCTCACCGGCTTATGGTAATTCACCCCTCCACTTT
CDR3 protein: CASSPAYGNSPLHF

clone size: many
J gene: TRBJ2-7
V gene: TRBV25-1
D gene: NA
CDR3 DNA: TGTGCCAGCAGTGAGCACGGGGGCCCAAGGTACGAGCAGTACTTC
CDR3 protein: CASSEHGGPRYEQYF

clone size: NA
J gene: TRBJ2-5
V gene: TRBV7-3
D gene: NA
CDR3 DNA: TGTGCCAGCAGCCCCGGGATTAGCGGCCAAGAGACCCAGTACTTC
CDR3 protein: CASSPGISGQETQYF

clone size: few
J gene: TRBJ2-3
V gene: TRBV24-1
D gene: NA
CDR3 DNA: TGTGCCACCAGTATCAGCGGCACAGATACGCAGTATTTT
CDR3 protein: CATSISGTDTQYF

clone size: few
J gene: TRBJ2-6
V gene: TRBV5-4
D gene: TRBD1
CDR3 DNA: TGTGCCAGCAGCTTTAACAGGGGGGCTGGGGCCAACGTCCTGACTTTC
CDR3 protein: CASSFNRGAGANVLTF

clone size: few
J gene: TRBJ2-3
V gene: TRBV12-3/TRBV12-4
D gene: TRBD2
CDR3 DNA: TGTGCCAGCAGTTCGGGCGGGACTAGCTGGCCCACAGATACGCAGTATTTT
CDR3 protein: CASSSGGTSWPTDTQYF

clone size: few
J gene: TRBJ2-2
V gene: TRBV20-1
D gene: TRBD1
CDR3 DNA: TGCAGTGCTAGCGCGACAGGGCTCACCGGGGAGCTGTTTTTT
CDR3 protein: CSASATGLTGELFF

clone size: few
J gene: TRBJ2-1
V gene: TRBV11-3
D gene: NA
CDR3 DNA: TGTGCCAGCAGCTTAGACGGCAGGGGCAGCTACAATGAGCAGTTCTTC
CDR3 protein: CASSLDGRGSYNEQFF

clone size: NA
J gene: TRBJ2-3
V gene: TRBV28
D gene: TRBD1
CDR3 DNA: TGTGCCAGCAGAACAGGGGGCAGGGGCACAGATACGCAGTATTTT
CDR3 protein: CASRTGGRGTDTQYF

clone size: NA
J gene: TRBJ2-7
V gene: TRBV29-1
D gene: NA
CDR3 DNA: TGCAGCGTTGAAGATCTTAGAGGGGGCGAGCAGTACTTC
CDR3 protein: CSVEDLRGGEQYF

clone size: NA
J gene: TRBJ2-1
V gene: TRBV29-1
D gene: NA
CDR3 DNA: TGCAGCGTTGAAATCTACCGACCCTCCTACAATGAGCAGTTCTTC
CDR3 protein: CSVEIYRPSYNEQFF